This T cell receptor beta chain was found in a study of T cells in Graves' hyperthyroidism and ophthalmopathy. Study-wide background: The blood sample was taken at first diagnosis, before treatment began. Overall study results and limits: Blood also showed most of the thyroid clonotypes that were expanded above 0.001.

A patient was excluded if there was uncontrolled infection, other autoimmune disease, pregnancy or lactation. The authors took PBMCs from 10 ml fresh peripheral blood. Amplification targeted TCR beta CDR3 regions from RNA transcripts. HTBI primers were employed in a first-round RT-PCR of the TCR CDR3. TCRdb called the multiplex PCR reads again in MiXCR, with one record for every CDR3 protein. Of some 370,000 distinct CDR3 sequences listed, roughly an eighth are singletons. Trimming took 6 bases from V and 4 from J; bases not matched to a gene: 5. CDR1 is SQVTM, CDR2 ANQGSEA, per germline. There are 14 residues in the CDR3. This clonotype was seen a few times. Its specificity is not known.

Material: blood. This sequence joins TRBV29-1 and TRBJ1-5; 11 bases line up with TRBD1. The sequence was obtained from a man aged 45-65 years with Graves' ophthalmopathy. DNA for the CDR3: TGCAGCGTGGGGACAGGGGGGAGAAATCAGCCCCAGCATTTT. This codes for CSVGTGGRNQPQHF.